This TCR beta chain was identified during a study of neoadjuvant anti-PD-1 for oral cavity cancer. Study-wide background: Non-progressing patients received a fourth nivolumab dose near day 43, then surgery on days 50-56.

V dropped 3 bases and J dropped 3 bases, with 11 bases sitting between them. Looked up from germline, CDR1 is MNHNS and CDR2 is SASEGT. This CDR3 has 14 residues. In the case of this clone: Antigen unknown.

Repertoires were generated with immunoSEQ multiplex PCR, while TCRdb's copy carries only in-frame clones and drops some. The repertoire includes 7,500 to 10,000 clones, approximately 68% of them detected once, and 3.5% to 4.5% sits in the top ten. Whole-study results and caveats: Post-nivolumab, blood T cell clonality was significantly elevated in non-responders. Treg/Th17 ratio rose with pretreatment blood and fell with post-treatment tumor TCRbeta clonality.

Time point noted: after neoadjuvant nivolumab, at surgical resection. Blood cells were analyzed directly, without culture or expansion. The rearrangement joins TRBV6-1 to TRBJ1-1; D may be TRBD1 (5 bases). This receptor was obtained from a person aged 35-79 years with oral cavity squamous cell carcinoma. The source material was PBMCs, sampled after nivolumab (anti-PD-1) treatment. CDR3 nucleotide sequence: TGTGCCAGCAGTGAGGGGGGTCGGGACACTGAAGCTTTCTTT. Protein: CASSEGGRDTEAFF.